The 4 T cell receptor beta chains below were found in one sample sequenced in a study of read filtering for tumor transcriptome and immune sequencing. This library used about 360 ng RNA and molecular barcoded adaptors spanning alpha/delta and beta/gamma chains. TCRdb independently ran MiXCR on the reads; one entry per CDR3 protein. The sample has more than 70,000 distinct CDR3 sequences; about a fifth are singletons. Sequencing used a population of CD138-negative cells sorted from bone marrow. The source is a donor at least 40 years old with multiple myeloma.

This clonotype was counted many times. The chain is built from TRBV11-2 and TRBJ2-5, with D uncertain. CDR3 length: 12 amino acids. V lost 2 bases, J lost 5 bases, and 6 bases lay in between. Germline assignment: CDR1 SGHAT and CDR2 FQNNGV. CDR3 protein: CASSLLTETQYF. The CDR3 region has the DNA TGTGCCAGCAGCTTACTGACGGAGACCCAGTACTTC.

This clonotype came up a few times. CDR3 nucleotides: TGTGCCAGCAGCCCCGTCCGTGGGACAGGATTACTGCAGAGCTCCTACGAGCAGTACTTC. Amino acids: CASSPVRGTGLLQSSYEQYF. The chain uses TRBV11-2 and TRBJ2-7; TRBD1 aligns across 8 bases. The germline V gene has CDR1 SGHAT and CDR2 FQNNGV. The CDR3 is 20 amino acids. V gave up 5 bases and J gave up 0 bases; unmatched junction bases: 21. Combining the CDR3 with reference TRBV11-2 and TRBJ2-7 gives the whole variable domain EAGVAQSPRYKIIEKRQSVAFWCNPISGHATLYWYQQILGQGPKLLIQFQNNGVVDDSQLPKDRFSAERLKGVDSTLKIQPAKLEDSAVYLCASSPVRGTGLLQSSYEQYFGPGTRLTVT.

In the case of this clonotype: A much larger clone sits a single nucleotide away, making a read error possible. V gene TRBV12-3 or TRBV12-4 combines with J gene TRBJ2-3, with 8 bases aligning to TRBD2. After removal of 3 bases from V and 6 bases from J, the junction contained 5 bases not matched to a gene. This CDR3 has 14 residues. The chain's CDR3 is CASSFTGGVDTQYF. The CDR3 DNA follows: TGTGCCAGCAGTTTCACGGGGGGGGTTGATACGCAGTATTTT.

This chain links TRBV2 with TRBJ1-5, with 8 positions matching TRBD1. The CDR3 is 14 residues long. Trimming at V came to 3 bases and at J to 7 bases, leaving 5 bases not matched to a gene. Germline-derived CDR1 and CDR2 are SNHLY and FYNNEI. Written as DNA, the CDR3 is TGTGCCAGCAGTGACAGGGGGCGCGAGCAGCCCCAGCATTTT. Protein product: CASSDRGREQPQHF.